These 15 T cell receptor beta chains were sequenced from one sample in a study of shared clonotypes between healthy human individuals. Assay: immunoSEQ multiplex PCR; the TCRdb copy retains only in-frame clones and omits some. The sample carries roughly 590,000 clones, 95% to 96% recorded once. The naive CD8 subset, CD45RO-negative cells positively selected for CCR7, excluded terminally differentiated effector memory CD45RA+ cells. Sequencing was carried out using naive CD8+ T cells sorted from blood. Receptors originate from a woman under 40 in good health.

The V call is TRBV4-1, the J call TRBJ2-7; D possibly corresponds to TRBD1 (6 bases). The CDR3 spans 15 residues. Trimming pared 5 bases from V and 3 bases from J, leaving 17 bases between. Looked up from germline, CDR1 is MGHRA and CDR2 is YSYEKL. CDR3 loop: CASSSTTGGGYEQYF. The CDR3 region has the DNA TGCGCCAGCAGCTCCACGACAGGAGGAGGCTACGAGCAGTACTTC.

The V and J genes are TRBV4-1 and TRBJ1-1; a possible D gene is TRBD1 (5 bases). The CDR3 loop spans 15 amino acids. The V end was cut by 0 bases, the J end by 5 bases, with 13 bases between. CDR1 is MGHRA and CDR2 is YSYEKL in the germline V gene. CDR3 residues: CASSQDGGGGTEAFF. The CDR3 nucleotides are TGCGCCAGCAGCCAAGATGGGGGGGGTGGTACTGAAGCTTTCTTT.

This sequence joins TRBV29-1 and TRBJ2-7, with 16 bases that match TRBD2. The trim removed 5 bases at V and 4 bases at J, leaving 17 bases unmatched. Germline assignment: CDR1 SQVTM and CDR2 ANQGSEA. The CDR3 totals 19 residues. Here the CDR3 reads CSVLTLGTSGRAYTYEQYF. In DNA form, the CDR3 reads TGCAGCGTTCTCACTCTCGGGACTAGCGGGAGGGCCTACACGTACGAGCAGTACTTC.

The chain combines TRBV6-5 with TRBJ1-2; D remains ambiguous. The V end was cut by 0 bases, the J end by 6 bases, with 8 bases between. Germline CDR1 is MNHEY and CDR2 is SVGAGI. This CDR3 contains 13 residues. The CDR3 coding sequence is TGTGCCAGCAGTTACTCAAGCAGACATGGCTACACCTTC. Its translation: CASSYSSRHGYTF.

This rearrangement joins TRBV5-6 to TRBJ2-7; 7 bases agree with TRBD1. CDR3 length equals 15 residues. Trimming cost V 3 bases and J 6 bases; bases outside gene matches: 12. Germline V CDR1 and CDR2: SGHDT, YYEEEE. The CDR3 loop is CASSWETGAAGEQYF. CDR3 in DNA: TGTGCCAGCAGCTGGGAAACAGGGGCCGCCGGCGAGCAGTACTTC.

CDR3 sequence: CASSFGSRTDTQYF. The DNA for the CDR3 is TGTGCCAGCAGTTTCGGGAGTCGTACAGATACGCAGTATTTT. The V and J genes are TRBV27 and TRBJ2-3, with D possibly TRBD2 on 6 matching bases. The ends were cut back, 3 bases at V and 3 bases at J, with 10 bases in the middle. This CDR3 is built from 14 residues. Per the germline V gene, CDR1 is MNHEY and CDR2 is SMNVEV (reference sequence).

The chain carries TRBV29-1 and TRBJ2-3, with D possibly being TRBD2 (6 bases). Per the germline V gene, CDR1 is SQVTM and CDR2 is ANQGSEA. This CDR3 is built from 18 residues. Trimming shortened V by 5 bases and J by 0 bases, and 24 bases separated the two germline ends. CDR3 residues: CSVQVGVAEFFSTDTQYF. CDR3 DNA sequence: TGCAGCGTTCAGGTCGGGGTAGCGGAGTTCTTTAGCACAGATACGCAGTATTTT.

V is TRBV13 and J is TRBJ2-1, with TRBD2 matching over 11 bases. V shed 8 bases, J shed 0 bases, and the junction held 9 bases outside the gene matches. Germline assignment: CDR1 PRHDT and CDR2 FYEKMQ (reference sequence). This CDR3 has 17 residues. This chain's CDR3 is CASLGTSGPSSYNEQFF. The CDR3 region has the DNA TGTGCCAGCCTCGGGACTAGCGGACCGAGCTCCTACAATGAGCAGTTCTTC.

The CDR3 bases are TGTGCCAGCAGCTTAGGGACTAGCGGGACGAACTCCTACGAGCAGTACTTC. Translation: CASSLGTSGTNSYEQYF. The genes are TRBV7-9 and TRBJ2-7; TRBD2 aligns across 12 bases. After removal of 1 base from V and 0 bases from J, the junction contained 4 bases not matched to a gene. Germline CDR1 is SEHNR and CDR2 is FQNEAQ (reference sequence). This CDR3 is 17 amino acids long.

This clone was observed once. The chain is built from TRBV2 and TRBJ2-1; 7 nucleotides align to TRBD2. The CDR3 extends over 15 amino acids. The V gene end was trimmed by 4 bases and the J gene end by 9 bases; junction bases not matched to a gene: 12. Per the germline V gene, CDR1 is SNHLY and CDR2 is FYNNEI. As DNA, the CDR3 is TGTGCCAGCAGTGTTTTGTCTAGCGGAGCTCCTGAGCAGTTCTTC. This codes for CASSVLSSGAPEQFF.

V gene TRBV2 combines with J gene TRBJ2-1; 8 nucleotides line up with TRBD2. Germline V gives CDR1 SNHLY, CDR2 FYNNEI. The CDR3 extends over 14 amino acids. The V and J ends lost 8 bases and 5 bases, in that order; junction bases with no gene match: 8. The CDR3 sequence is CASCQRELNNEQFF. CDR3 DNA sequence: TGTGCCAGCTGCCAGCGGGAGTTAAACAATGAGCAGTTCTTC.

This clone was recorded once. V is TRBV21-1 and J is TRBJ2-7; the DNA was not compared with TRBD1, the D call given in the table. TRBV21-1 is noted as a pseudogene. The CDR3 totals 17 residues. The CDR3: CASSEKGRTGLTYEQYF. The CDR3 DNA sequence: TGTGCCAGCAGCGAAAAAGGAAGGACAGGGCTAACCTACGAGCAGTACTTC.

The CDR3 loop is CATRPGWIYEQYF. Written as DNA, the CDR3 is TGTGCCACTCGCCCGGGGTGGATCTACGAGCAGTACTTC. The chain uses TRBV28 and TRBJ2-7, with D perhaps matching TRBD2 (5 bases). The CDR3 has 13 amino acids. V lost 10 bases, J lost 3 bases, and 16 bases lay in between. Germline CDR1 MDHEN, CDR2 SYDVKM.

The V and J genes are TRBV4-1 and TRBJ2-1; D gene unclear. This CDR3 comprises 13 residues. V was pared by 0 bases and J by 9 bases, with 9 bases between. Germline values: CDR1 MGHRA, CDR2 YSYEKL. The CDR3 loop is CASSQDRRFEQFF. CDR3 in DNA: TGCGCCAGCAGCCAAGATCGCAGGTTTGAGCAGTTCTTC.

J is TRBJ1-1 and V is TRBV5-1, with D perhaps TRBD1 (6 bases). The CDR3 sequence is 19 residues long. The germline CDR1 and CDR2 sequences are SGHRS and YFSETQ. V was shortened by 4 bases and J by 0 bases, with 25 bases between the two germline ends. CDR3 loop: CASSPPAGDVWSMNTEAFF. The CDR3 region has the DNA TGCGCCAGCAGCCCGCCCGCAGGGGACGTGTGGAGCATGAACACTGAAGCTTTCTTT.